A selection of T cell receptor beta chains follows, all from one sample in a study of CD4 T cells in lung cancer. The assay was immunoSEQ multiplex PCR, and TCRdb's table has in-frame clones only and misses some. The top ten clones hold under 70% of a sample with about 350 clones, around 92% of them seen once. Their specific antigens are unknown. Sequencing input: a CD4+ T cell line or clone grown in culture. These receptor sequences come from a woman aged 60 to 75 with non-small cell lung cancer. Some clones in this sample may be carry-over from other donors' samples. Each CDR3 is given with its conserved first and last residue.

j_call cdr3_length v_call cdr3_aa
TRBJ1-3 16 TRBV6-6 CASSYSPGASGNTIYF
TRBJ2-1 15 TRBV9 CASSAETSGGAFQFF
TRBJ2-3 16 TRBV7-2 CASSLVGGTYTDTQYF
TRBJ2-1 16 TRBV28 CASRLSPGQENNEQFF
TRBJ2-3 13 TRBV6-5 CASSPHTTDTQYF
TRBJ1-2 14 TRBV7-3 CASSLTAGPYGYTF
TRBJ1-6 15 TRBV7-9 CASSPDVPYNSPLHF
TRBJ1-1 15 TRBV4-1 CASSQEYGRDTEAFF
TRBJ2-3 14 TRBV7-2 CASSLIRSTDTQYF
TRBJ2-7 14 TRBV5-5 CASSFGGFSYEQYF
TRBJ2-3 13 TRBV2 CASYGGVTDTQYF
TRBJ2-2 16 TRBV28 CASSLYRGLGTGELFF